The rows below give T cell receptor beta chains drawn from one sample of a study of T-cell memory formation after mild COVID-19. TCRdb re-called the 5' RACE reads through MiXCR, storing one row per CDR3 protein. Of fewer than 250,000 distinct CDR3 sequences detected, about 10% appear once; the ten largest clones hold around 3.3%. Sequencing was done on a sample of PBMCs or a T cell subset sorted from them (not recorded which). Receptors were obtained from a man younger than 35 who had mild COVID-19 (a few samples of this study predate the infection). Cell type and time point are not known. The CDR3 runs from the conserved cysteine through the conserved F or W. The D gene is left open where the match is weak. Size tells how often a clone was seen (once, few, many) or the class of an expanded clone, and some rows leave it out.

j_gene	v_gene	d_gene	abundance	CDR3nt	CDR3aa
TRBJ2-1	TRBV5-1	-	-	TGCGCCAGCAGCTTCCTGATTGGCGGGATCGGGTGGAATGAGCAGTTCTTC	CASSFLIGGIGWNEQFF
TRBJ2-5	TRBV6-2/TRBV6-3	TRBD2	-	TGTGCCAGCAGTTATTTCCCTAGCGGGGGTAAAGAGACCCAGTACTTC	CASSYFPSGGKETQYF
TRBJ2-5	TRBV7-2	-	few	TGTGCCAGCAGCGTCGGTGTCATTCCCGGGGGGACCCAGTACTTC	CASSVGVIPGGTQYF
TRBJ2-3	TRBV10-3	TRBD1	few	TGTGCCATCAGCACAGGGGCAGATACGCAGTATTTT	CAISTGADTQYF
TRBJ1-2	TRBV7-9	-	few	TGTGCCAGCAGCTTAGTTCCCCCCGGCTACACCTTC	CASSLVPPGYTF
TRBJ2-7	TRBV25-1	TRBD2	-	TGTGCCAGCAGTGATCATGGACTAGCGCCGAGCTCCTACGAGCAGTACTTC	CASSDHGLAPSSYEQYF
TRBJ2-2	TRBV6-5	TRBD2	few	TGTGCCAGCAGTTACTCGAGTGCGAGCGGGGGGGGTACCGGGGAGCTGTTTTTT	CASSYSSASGGGTGELFF
TRBJ2-1	TRBV12-3/TRBV12-4	TRBD1	few	TGTGCCAGCAGCCGAGGGGGCGAATTCCCCAATGAGCAGTTCTTC	CASSRGGEFPNEQFF
TRBJ2-5	TRBV6-5	-	few	TGTGCCAGCAGTCCACGGGGCCTTCGGGAGACCCAGTACTTC	CASSPRGLRETQYF
TRBJ1-5	TRBV5-6	-	once	TGTGCCAGCAGCTTGTACCCAGACAATCAGCCCCAGCATTTT	CASSLYPDNQPQHF
TRBJ2-3	TRBV7-2	-	many	TGTGCCAGCAGCTTTAGCAAGGCAGATACGCAGTATTTT	CASSFSKADTQYF
TRBJ2-2	TRBV7-9	-	few	TGTGCCAGCAGGCCTAATCCGGGACGGACCAACACCGGGGAGCTGTTTTTT	CASRPNPGRTNTGELFF
TRBJ1-1	TRBV5-1	-	many	TGCGCCAGCAGATTCGATGGGAACACTGAAGCTTTCTTT	CASRFDGNTEAFF
TRBJ1-2	TRBV5-1	-	few	TGCGCCAGCAGCTATACCGGACAAGGGGCTGGCTATGGCTACACCTTC	CASSYTGQGAGYGYTF
TRBJ2-1	TRBV5-6	-	-	TGTGCCAGCAGCTTGGGGTTCAGAAACAATGAGCAGTTCTTC	CASSLGFRNNEQFF
TRBJ1-1	TRBV28	-	few	TGTGCCAGCACCCCTGGGGGGTCCCCGGGGACTGAAGCTTTCTTT	CASTPGGSPGTEAFF
TRBJ2-1	TRBV29-1	TRBD1	many	TGCAGCGTTGGGACAGGGGGCTACAATGAGCAGTTCTTC	CSVGTGGYNEQFF
TRBJ2-1	TRBV24-1	-	-	TGTGCCACCGGGGACGCCTCCTACAATGAGCAGTTCTTC	CATGDASYNEQFF
TRBJ2-4	TRBV6-2/TRBV6-3	-	-	TGTGCCAGCAGTGCCAAGACTCAGATTCTAGCCAAAAACATTCAGTACTTC	CASSAKTQILAKNIQYF
TRBJ2-5	TRBV5-6	-	-	TGTGCCAGCATCCATGGCGTGGAGGAGACCCAGTACTTC	CASIHGVEETQYF
TRBJ2-2	TRBV7-2	-	-	TGTGCCAGCAGCTTTGCGGGCACCGGGGAGCTGTTTTTT	CASSFAGTGELFF
TRBJ1-2	TRBV28	-	many	TGTGCCAGCAGCGGACACAGCATTAACTATGGCTACACCTTC	CASSGHSINYGYTF
TRBJ2-5	TRBV7-2	-	-	TGTGCCAGCAGCTTAGAGGGGGGGCCGGAGACCCAGTACTTC	CASSLEGGPETQYF
TRBJ1-3	TRBV18	-	-	TGTGCCAGCTCACCAGACGCACCTTTCTCTGGAAACACCATATATTTT	CASSPDAPFSGNTIYF
TRBJ1-2	TRBV7-9	-	many	TGTGCCAGCAGCCTAGGCGGGGCGACTAAAGCTAACTATGGCTACACCTTC	CASSLGGATKANYGYTF
TRBJ2-3	TRBV19	TRBD1	-	TGTGCCAGTAGTATCGGACAGGCTTCAGATACGCAGTATTTT	CASSIGQASDTQYF
TRBJ1-6	TRBV3-1	-	-	TGTGCCAGCAGCCAAGAACTCAAAAATTCACCCCTCCACTTT	CASSQELKNSPLHF
TRBJ2-5	TRBV29-1	-	few	TGCAGCGGCGCGCGTGGGGACGGGTCATCGGGGACCCAGTACTTC	CSGARGDGSSGTQYF
TRBJ1-6	TRBV28	-	few	TGTGCCAGCAGTTTACCCGATTACACCAGTGAAGCCCTCCACTTT	CASSLPDYTSEALHF
TRBJ2-2	TRBV5-1	TRBD1	-	TGCGCCAGCAGCCAGACAGGGACACCGAACACCGGGGAGCTGTTTTTT	CASSQTGTPNTGELFF
TRBJ2-7	TRBV2	TRBD1	few	TGTGCCAGCAGGGCTACTACGACAGGGGGCTACGAGCAGTACTTC	CASRATTTGGYEQYF
TRBJ1-1	TRBV9	-	-	TGTGCCAGCAGCGTAGAGACTATGAACACTGAAGCTTTCTTT	CASSVETMNTEAFF
TRBJ1-5	TRBV28	-	few	TGTGCCAGCAGCGGGGGGGAAGGGTCTCAGCCCCAGCATTTT	CASSGGEGSQPQHF
TRBJ1-2	TRBV12-3/TRBV12-4	-	-	TGTGCCAGCCGACCCGACTCGGGACTTAGCTACACCTTC	CASRPDSGLSYTF
TRBJ1-2	TRBV7-2	-	-	TGTGCCAGCAGATTAGGGATCTATGGCTACACCTTC	CASRLGIYGYTF
TRBJ2-3	TRBV12-3/TRBV12-4	-	many	TGTGCCAGCCTCTACGGGGGCTCAGATACGCAGTATTTT	CASLYGGSDTQYF
TRBJ1-2	TRBV27	-	-	TGTGCCAGCTGGGGAGGGAACTATGGCTACACCTTC	CASWGGNYGYTF
TRBJ1-5	TRBV4-1	-	many	TGCGCCAGCAGCCAAGGCGGGGCCGGCAATCAGCCCCAGCATTTT	CASSQGGAGNQPQHF
TRBJ2-3	TRBV12-3/TRBV12-4	-	few	TGTGCCAGCAGTCCCTCGACGAACCCAGATACGCAGTATTTT	CASSPSTNPDTQYF
TRBJ2-5	TRBV20-1	TRBD2	few	TGCAGTGCTTTACGGGAGGAGGGCCTTGGGACCCAGTACTTC	CSALREEGLGTQYF
TRBJ2-3	TRBV10-3	-	few	TGTGCCATCAGCGTGAGTGGGGGCGCGAGGCAGGGCACAGATACGCAGTATTTT	CAISVSGGARQGTDTQYF
TRBJ2-3	TRBV20-1	-	-	TGCAGTGCTAGATCGCCCCAGAGGCGAGATACGCAGTATTTT	CSARSPQRRDTQYF
TRBJ2-5	TRBV12-3/TRBV12-4	-	few	TGTGCCAGCAGTTTAGGGCCCGAAGCAGGAAGAAGGGAGACCCAGTACTTC	CASSLGPEAGRRETQYF
TRBJ2-7	TRBV7-2	-	few	TGTGCCAGCAGCTTAGAAGCAGGGAGAAACTACGAGCAGTACTTC	CASSLEAGRNYEQYF
TRBJ2-3	TRBV5-4	TRBD2	few	TGTGCCAGCAGCCGGGGACTAGCGGGGGGTTCAGATACGCAGTATTTT	CASSRGLAGGSDTQYF
TRBJ2-1	TRBV5-1	TRBD2	few	TGCGCCAGCATGGGCCGGACTAGCAACTACAATGAGCAGTTCTTC	CASMGRTSNYNEQFF
TRBJ2-6	TRBV3-1	-	few	TGTGCCAGCAGCCAAGATACACAGGGCCTCTCTGGGGCCAACGTCCTGACTTTC	CASSQDTQGLSGANVLTF
TRBJ1-6	TRBV28	-	few	TGTGCCAGCAGTACGACAGGAAGCTCCTATAATTCACCCCTCCACTTT	CASSTTGSSYNSPLHF
TRBJ2-1	TRBV6-2/TRBV6-3	TRBD2	few	TGTGCCACCCGACTAGCGGGGGGGGGTGAGCAGTTCTTC	CATRLAGGGEQFF
TRBJ2-5	TRBV7-2	TRBD2	few	TGTGCCAGCAGGGGCGGTGTAGCGGGGAGCCAAGAGACCCAGTACTTC	CASRGGVAGSQETQYF
TRBJ2-5	TRBV7-2	TRBD2	few	TGTGCCAGCAGCCCAATAGAGACTAGCCGGGAGACCCAGTACTTC	CASSPIETSRETQYF
TRBJ2-3	TRBV6-5	TRBD2	-	TGTGCCAGCAGCCGGAGCGGTAGCGGGGGTGCAGATACGCAGTATTTT	CASSRSGSGGADTQYF